The clone carrying this T cell receptor (beta chain) was counted between two and nine times. The antigen remains unidentified. V lost 6 bases and J lost 2, with 14 bases in between. CDR1 is KGHSH, CDR2 LQKENI, per germline. The CDR3 is 15 residues long. This sample is drawn from a study of naive and memory T cell subsets. Study-level results: Naive repertoires, especially CD8, held a few larger clonotypes, possibly memory cells re-expressing CD45RA.

Two oligonucleotides, mixed equimolar, formed the beta constant-region primer covering TRBC1 and TRBC2. Nested alpha and beta constant-region primers with the SP2 primer drove four PCR rounds on ligated cDNA. TCRdb passed the UMI-ligation and nested PCR reads through MiXCR, listing each CDR3 protein once. Of about 90,000 distinct CDR3 sequences in the sample, roughly 12% were seen once. This rearrangement joins TRBV18 to TRBJ1-5, with D maybe TRBD1 (5 bases). The sequence derives from a human donor in good health. The specimen was naive CD4+ T cells from blood. Here the CDR3 reads CASSPNTGGNQPQHF. CDR3 nucleotides: TGTGCCAGCTCTCCAAATACGGGGGGCAATCAGCCCCAGCATTTT.